This T cell receptor (beta chain) came from a study of molecular identifiers for immune sequencing clone quantification. Study overall: Four portions were sequenced after RNA from about 20,000 or 100,000 naive CD8 cells was split five ways in replicates. Study-wide points: Spiked TCR RNA from one Jurkat cell reportedly showed up when mixed among one million naive cells.

The CDR3 extends over 15 amino acids. Germline V CDR1 and CDR2: MNHEY, SVGAGI. After removal of 5 bases from V and 6 bases from J, the junction contained 8 bases not matched to a gene. In preparing bulk TCR libraries, previously described methods and listed TCR primers were used. One entry per CDR3 protein, called by TCRdb with MiXCR from the PCR reads. The table has about half a million distinct CDR3 sequences, 20% to 25% seen once. It was from approximately 22,000 to 940,000 sorted cells, with 10%, 30% or 50% RNA, that naive CD8 libraries came. Turning to this clonotype: Its antigen is currently unknown.

Material for sequencing was naive CD8+ T cells from blood, with Jurkat cell RNA spiked in. Subset given: FACS-sorted CD8+CD4-CCR7+CD45RA+ naive T cells. This TCR was sampled from a human donor in good health. Some libraries in this study had Jurkat cell RNA spiked in. The chain couples TRBV6-5 to TRBJ2-3; 10 bases line up with TRBD2. CDR3 coding DNA: TGTGCCAGCAGTCTACTAGCGGGGATGGGGGATACGCAGTATTTT. Its protein is CASSLLAGMGDTQYF.